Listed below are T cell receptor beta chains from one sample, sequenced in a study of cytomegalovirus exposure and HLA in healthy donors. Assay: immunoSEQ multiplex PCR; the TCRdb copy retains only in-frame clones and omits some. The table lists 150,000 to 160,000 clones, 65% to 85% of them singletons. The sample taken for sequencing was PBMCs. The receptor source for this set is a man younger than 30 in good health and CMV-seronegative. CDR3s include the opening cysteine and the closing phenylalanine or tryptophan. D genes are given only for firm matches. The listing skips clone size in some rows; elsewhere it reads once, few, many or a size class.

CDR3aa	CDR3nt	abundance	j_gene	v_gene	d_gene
CASSRDWDTSSTFNQPQHF	TGTGCCAGCAGCCGCGACTGGGACACAAGTTCTACGTTCAATCAGCCCCAGCATTTT	few	TRBJ1-5	TRBV7-8	-
CASSRGTSGGKPYNEQFF	TGTGCCAGCAGTCGCGGGACTAGCGGGGGGAAGCCCTACAATGAGCAGTTCTTC	-	TRBJ2-1	TRBV7-9	TRBD2
CASSLARDDTQYF	TGTGCCAGCAGCTTAGCGCGGGACGATACGCAGTATTTT	few	TRBJ2-3	TRBV7-6	-
CATTGGGKNTEAFF	TGTGCCACCACAGGGGGAGGGAAGAATACTGAAGCTTTCTTT	-	TRBJ1-1	TRBV19	TRBD1
CASSLYPGVGADTQYF	TGTGCCAGCAGTTTATACCCCGGCGTGGGAGCAGATACGCAGTATTTT	-	TRBJ2-3	TRBV27	-
CASSSQGYGTNYGYTF	TGTGCCAGCAGTTCCCAGGGTTATGGAACTAACTATGGCTACACCTTC	-	TRBJ1-2	TRBV27	-
CSVEDPRGTGELFF	TGCAGCGTTGAAGACCCGCGGGGCACCGGGGAGCTGTTTTTT	-	TRBJ2-2	TRBV29-1	-
CASSSRDRANSPLHF	TGTGCCAGCAGCTCCCGGGACAGGGCCAATTCACCCCTCCACTTT	-	TRBJ1-6	TRBV7-4	TRBD1
CASSISGGKETQYF	TGTGCCAGTAGCATTAGCGGGGGGAAAGAGACCCAGTACTTC	once	TRBJ2-5	TRBV19	TRBD2
CASSLNWGQGMFTF	TGTGCCAGCAGCTTGAATTGGGGACAGGGGATGTTCACCTTC	few	TRBJ1-2	TRBV11-2	TRBD1
CSVESRDSYNEQFF	TGCAGCGTTGAAAGCAGGGACTCCTACAATGAGCAGTTCTTC	-	TRBJ2-1	TRBV29-1	-
CASSLDSPVRPAADYEAFF	TGTGCCAGCAGCTTAGACAGCCCGGTCAGACCGGCGGCTGATTATGAAGCTTTCTTT	-	TRBJ1-1	TRBV11-2	-
CASSSGTTNEKLFF	TGCGCCAGCAGCTCCGGGACAACTAATGAAAAACTGTTTTTT	-	TRBJ1-4	TRBV5-1	-
CASSLGDIWNEKLFF	TGTGCCAGCAGCTTGGGGGACATCTGGAATGAAAAACTGTTTTTT	-	TRBJ1-4	TRBV5-6	-
CASSLEGSYNEQFF	TGTGCCAGCAGCTTAGAGGGCAGCTACAATGAGCAGTTCTTC	-	TRBJ2-1	TRBV11-3	-
CASSPMGLAGGPHNEQFF	TGTGCCAGCAGTCCTATGGGACTAGCGGGGGGGCCACACAATGAGCAGTTCTTC	-	TRBJ2-1	TRBV27	TRBD2
CASRDRRGAAGELFF	TGTGCCAGCCGAGACCGGCGGGGGGCAGCCGGGGAGCTGTTTTTT	-	TRBJ2-2	TRBV27	TRBD2
CSVDPGSSGNTIYF	TGCAGCGTTGATCCAGGGTCCTCTGGAAACACCATATATTTT	few	TRBJ1-3	TRBV29-1	-
CATSPRRVSGTDTQYF	TGTGCCACCAGCCCTAGGAGGGTATCAGGCACAGATACGCAGTATTTT	-	TRBJ2-3	TRBV15	-
CAWSVGGGGGETQYF	TGTGCCTGGAGTGTAGGTGGCGGGGGTGGAGAGACCCAGTACTTC	-	TRBJ2-5	TRBV30	TRBD2
CAISELLAGGSYEQYF	TGTGCCATCAGTGAGTTGTTAGCGGGGGGATCATACGAGCAGTACTTC	-	TRBJ2-7	TRBV10-3	TRBD2
CAWKSSGGGAHEQYF	TGTGCCTGGAAGTCCTCCGGCGGGGGGGCGCACGAGCAGTACTTC	-	TRBJ2-7	TRBV30	TRBD2
CAWSRLQIINHEQYF	TGTGCCTGGAGTCGATTACAGATCATCAACCACGAGCAGTACTTC	-	TRBJ2-7	TRBV30	-
CASTPPETDTQYF	TGTGCCAGTACTCCCCCGGAGACAGATACGCAGTATTTT	-	TRBJ2-3	TRBV19	-
CASIRTRQGGANVLTF	TGTGCCAGCATTCGGACCAGGCAGGGGGGGGCCAACGTCCTGACTTTC	-	TRBJ2-6	TRBV6-6	-
CASSLRGRGAEAFF	TGTGCCAGCAGCTTACGGGGCAGGGGGGCTGAAGCTTTCTTT	-	TRBJ1-1	TRBV7-9	TRBD1
CASSAQGGSYNEQFF	TGTGCCAGTAGTGCTCAGGGGGGATCCTACAATGAGCAGTTCTTC	-	TRBJ2-1	TRBV19	-
CASSLGGAGGIDQPQHF	TGTGCCAGCAGCTTAGGGGGGGCGGGGGGGATCGATCAGCCCCAGCATTTT	-	TRBJ1-5	TRBV7-9	-
CASSFLSVAPQYF	TGTGCCAGCAGCTTCCTCTCGGTAGCGCCTCAGTATTTT	-	TRBJ2-3	TRBV11-2	-
CATSRDLPGGSGNTIYF	TGTGCCACCAGCAGAGATCTCCCAGGTGGTTCTGGAAACACCATATATTTT	few	TRBJ1-3	TRBV15	-
CASSEQGFGELFF	TGTGCCAGCAGTGAACAGGGGTTCGGGGAGCTGTTTTTT	-	TRBJ2-2	TRBV25-1	-
CASSPVLRTASTGELFF	TGTGCCAGCAGCCCTGTGTTGAGGACAGCTTCCACCGGGGAGCTGTTTTTT	once	TRBJ2-2	TRBV7-2	-
CASSFQSGTGTEAFF	TGTGCCAGCAGCTTTCAATCCGGGACAGGGACTGAAGCTTTCTTT	-	TRBJ1-1	TRBV5-4	TRBD1
CASSLVGQGREKLFF	TGTGCCAGCAGCTTAGTGGGACAGGGGCGTGAAAAACTGTTTTTT	-	TRBJ1-4	TRBV11-2	TRBD1
CASSPRLIMPKDNEQFF	TGTGCCAGCAGCCCTCGACTGATCATGCCTAAAGACAATGAGCAGTTCTTC	once	TRBJ2-1	TRBV7-8	-
CASSPGQASYNEQFF	TGTGCCAGCAGCCCCGGACAGGCGTCCTACAATGAGCAGTTCTTC	-	TRBJ2-1	TRBV5-4	TRBD1
CASSLSPRDSEQYF	TGTGCCAGCAGTTTAAGTCCCAGGGATAGCGAGCAGTACTTC	-	TRBJ2-7	TRBV27	-
CASSRPQGQVFEKLFF	TGTGCCAGTAGTAGGCCACAGGGGCAGGTTTTTGAAAAACTGTTTTTT	-	TRBJ1-4	TRBV19	TRBD1
CASSTDWSNRADTQYF	TGTGCCAGTAGTACTGACTGGTCTAATAGAGCAGATACGCAGTATTTT	-	TRBJ2-3	TRBV19	-
CASSFWGGAYNEQFF	TGTGCCAGCAGTTTCTGGGGGGGAGCCTACAATGAGCAGTTCTTC	once	TRBJ2-1	TRBV27	TRBD2
CASSPGQGLEKLFF	TGTGCCAGCTCACCAGGGCAGGGGCTCGAAAAACTGTTTTTT	-	TRBJ1-4	TRBV18	-
CASSYSRGTGGARRTDTQYF	TGTGCCAGCAGTTACTCGCGCGGGACAGGGGGCGCGAGGCGGACAGATACGCAGTATTTT	-	TRBJ2-3	TRBV6-7	TRBD1
CASSPVNTEAFF	TGTGCCAGCAGTCCGGTGAACACTGAAGCTTTCTTT	-	TRBJ1-1	TRBV6-6	-
CASSRTGYNEKLFF	TGTGCCAGCAGCCGGACAGGGTATAATGAAAAACTGTTTTTT	-	TRBJ1-4	TRBV6-5	TRBD1
CASSEAWQGNYNEQFF	TGTGCCAGCAGTGAAGCTTGGCAGGGGAACTACAATGAGCAGTTCTTC	-	TRBJ2-1	TRBV6-1	-
CASSLGLGRVVAEAFF	TGTGCCAGCAGCTTAGGGTTAGGCAGGGTAGTGGCTGAAGCTTTCTTT	few	TRBJ1-1	TRBV7-2	-
CATQSDTQYF	TGTGCCACCCAATCAGATACGCAGTATTTT	-	TRBJ2-3	TRBV10-3	-
CASSLSFSGGTTATGELFF	TGTGCCAGCAGCTTATCCTTCAGCGGGGGCACTACGGCCACCGGGGAGCTGTTTTTT	-	TRBJ2-2	TRBV11-3	TRBD2
CASSYQISGTETSGANGLTF	TGCGCCAGCAGCTATCAAATCTCCGGGACAGAGACCTCTGGGGCCAACGGCCTGACTTTC	-	TRBJ2-6	TRBV4-1	TRBD1
CASSSLPGTGEETQYF	TGTGCCAGCAGCTCGCTCCCCGGGACAGGGGAGGAGACCCAGTACTTC	once	TRBJ2-5	TRBV7-9	TRBD1
CASASEVQPQHF	TGTGCCAGCGCTTCGGAGGTACAGCCCCAGCATTTT	-	TRBJ1-5	TRBV28	-
CASSTILRGVGEKLFF	TGTGCCAGCAGCACCATCCTTAGGGGCGTAGGAGAAAAACTGTTTTTT	-	TRBJ1-4	TRBV5-5	-
CASSSGQGYGYTF	TGTGCCAGCAGCTCAGGACAGGGCTATGGCTACACCTTC	-	TRBJ1-2	TRBV7-6	TRBD1
CASRTGHYEQYF	TGTGCCTCCCGGACAGGTCACTACGAGCAGTACTTC	-	TRBJ2-7	TRBV30	TRBD1
CASSFRDRGRGYTF	TGTGCCAGCAGCTTCCGGGACAGGGGTAGAGGCTACACCTTC	few	TRBJ1-2	TRBV7-9	TRBD1
CAIRTGTVNTEAFF	TGTGCCATCAGGACCGGGACAGTGAACACTGAAGCTTTCTTT	few	TRBJ1-1	TRBV10-3	TRBD1